This TCR beta chain was recorded in a study of T cells in Graves' hyperthyroidism and ophthalmopathy. The V end lost 3 bases, the J end lost 0 bases, and 8 bases lay between the germline ends. This CDR3 is 13 amino acids long. Germline V gene data show CDR1 as DFQATT and CDR2 as SNEGSKA (reference sequence). The sample holds many counts of this clonotype. The CDR3 regions of TCR beta were amplified from RNA transcripts. A first-round RT-PCR of the TCR CDR3 used the HTBI primer set. MiXCR, run by TCRdb on the multiplex PCR reads, gives a single entry per CDR3 protein. The sample consists of about 610,000 distinct CDR3 sequences, roughly 50% of them appearing once.

The chain couples TRBV20-1 to TRBJ1-2; D not certain. The source of this sequence is a woman aged 18-29 years with Graves' hyperthyroidism. The sequenced sample consisted of peripheral blood or thyroid tissue (not recorded which). The CDR3 sequence is CSASAGSNYGYTF. The CDR3 nucleotides read TGCAGTGCTAGTGCTGGCTCTAACTATGGCTACACCTTC.